Listed below are T cell receptor beta chains from one sample, sequenced in a study of cytomegalovirus exposure and HLA in healthy donors. Produced via immunoSEQ multiplex PCR; TCRdb's table is partial and in-frame only. Among a few hundred thousand clones listed, roughly 80% were seen once. Specimen: PBMCs. These TCRs come from a girl under 18 in good health and CMV-seronegative. CDR3s include the opening cysteine and the closing phenylalanine or tryptophan. A D gene is named only where the DNA matches it firmly. The size field is filled for only some rows; it gives once, few, many or a size class.

. | TRBJ2-7 | . | TRBV7-2 | TGTGCCAGCTCGGAGACACACACAGGGTACGAGCAGTACTTC | CASSETHTGYEQYF
. | TRBJ2-7 | . | TRBV7-6 | TGTGCCAGCAGCCCCACGAGCTCCTACGAGCAGTACTTC | CASSPTSSYEQYF
. | TRBJ2-5 | TRBD2 | TRBV28 | TGTGCCAGCAGTTTAGCCTTCCGGGGGGCCCAGTACTTC | CASSLAFRGAQYF
few | TRBJ1-1 | . | TRBV28 | TGTGCCAGCAGACCGGGGGGATCCGGGATGAGGGAAGCTTTCTTT | CASRPGGSGMREAFF
few | TRBJ1-5 | . | TRBV25-1 | TGTGCCAGCAGCCTAGGGCGGGGGAATGGGAATCAGCCCCAGCATTTT | CASSLGRGNGNQPQHF
. | TRBJ1-5 | TRBD1 | TRBV28 | TGTGCCAGCAGTTACAGGGGGGTAGGCAATCAGCCCCAGCATTTT | CASSYRGVGNQPQHF
. | TRBJ1-4 | . | TRBV9 | TGTGCCAGCAGCGCGGACGGGCGGGGTGAAAAACTGTTTTTT | CASSADGRGEKLFF
. | TRBJ2-5 | TRBD2 | TRBV7-9 | TGTGCCAGCAGCAACAGACTAGCGGGGGAACAAGAGACCCAGTACTTC | CASSNRLAGEQETQYF
. | TRBJ1-5 | TRBD1 | TRBV7-8 | TGTGCCAGCAGCTCGAAACAGGGGCAGGGCAATCAGCCCCAGCATTTT | CASSSKQGQGNQPQHF
. | TRBJ2-1 | TRBD2 | TRBV19 | TGTGCCACTAGTGCGCGGACTAGTGGGGTCAATGAGCAGTTCTTC | CATSARTSGVNEQFF
. | TRBJ2-3 | TRBD1 | TRBV9 | TGTGCCAGCAGCCCCACCCGGGCAGGACAGGGGGCCACAGATACGCAGTATTTT | CASSPTRAGQGATDTQYF
. | TRBJ2-1 | TRBD1 | TRBV6-4 | TGTGCCATTCCGGGACAGGGGGCCGGTAATGAGCAGTTCTTC | CAIPGQGAGNEQFF
. | TRBJ2-1 | TRBD2 | TRBV2 | TGTGCCAGCACTAGCGGGAGGTTGAATGAGCAGTTCTTC | CASTSGRLNEQFF
once | TRBJ1-3 | . | TRBV28 | TGTGCCAGCAGCGCTCCCAGGGTGTCCTCTGGAAACACCATATATTTT | CASSAPRVSSGNTIYF
once | TRBJ2-3 | TRBD1 | TRBV28 | TGTGCCAGCAGTTGGGGACAGGGGGCGGTCACAGATACGCAGTATTTT | CASSWGQGAVTDTQYF
. | TRBJ2-3 | . | TRBV9 | TGTGCCAGCAGCGTAGGGGCGATGCCGTCGGCAGATACGCAGTATTTT | CASSVGAMPSADTQYF
once | TRBJ2-7 | TRBD1 | TRBV28 | TGTGCCAGCAGTTTGACAGGGGAAGTGTACGAGCAGTACTTC | CASSLTGEVYEQYF
few | TRBJ2-7 | . | TRBV2 | TGTGCCAGCATCCGACGTTCGGCGGGCTACGAGCAGTACTTC | CASIRRSAGYEQYF